This T cell receptor beta chain came from a study of blood T cell repertoires in COVID-19 (dated by TCRdb to the early 2020s). At the level of the whole study: Collaborator samples came from the United States, Italy and Spain and covered acute and convalescent phases of COVID-19. The prospective study material was composed of cDNA or gDNA derived from T cells, B-cell-depleted T cells, or PBMCs. The dataset comprised deeply sampled blood TCRbeta repertoires from subjects exposed to, actively infected with, or recovered from COVID-19. The repertoires were released in a freely available public database intended as a resource for research on the immune response to SARS-CoV-2. The samples were drawn from the first 160 participants of the ongoing ImmuneRACE study and from about 1,200 subjects provided by 6 global collaborators. The sample metadata nearly always contained a de-identified subject ID, COVID-19 status, age in years and sex. Where available, HLA class I and class II types were obtained from metadata supplied by the sample provider rather than from assay-based typing. Broader findings and caveats from the paper: Clinical and demographic metadata were provided uncurated, with the amount varying by source and participant.

Collaborating institutions collected whole blood in K2EDTA tubes following their own protocols. Collaborator samples were shipped for TCRbeta analysis as frozen whole blood, isolated PBMCs, or DNA extracted from either sample type. The immunoSEQ Assay, a bias-controlled multiplex PCR, was used to amplify TCRbeta CDR3 regions from genomic DNA. Processing in the source paper ran as follows. The number of nucleated cells in each sample was estimated from the amplification of reference gene primers within the assay. Sequence reads were collapsed and filtered to measure the absolute abundance of every unique TCRbeta CDR3 rearrangement. Productive Simpson clonality was computed per sample as the square root of Simpson's diversity index over productive rearrangements. TCRdb provides this immuneACCESS table in a form limited to in-frame rearrangements. Some clones are lacking; in checked studies, under half of them reflect an unresolved V gene, and why the rest are absent is not known. V and J calls and clone size are those listed in that table; D and trimming were worked out from the DNA. This sample comprises some 180,000 clones, under 85% of them detected only once. Of the sample, under 8.5% falls within the top ten clones.

Worth noting for this clone: The specificity of this receptor is unknown. No base-level quality is on record; no much larger clone is a single base apart.

V is clipped by 3 bases and J by 8 bases, and the sequence between their germline boundaries is 12 bases long. The CDR3, from cysteine to phenylalanine, totals 14 residues. Of the read, only the CDR3 DNA is kept; its 42 bases are in frame from base 1. As encoded in the germline V gene, CDR1 is SGDLS while CDR2 is YYNGEE. The sample comprised peripheral blood. The chain was built from TRBV9 and TRBJ1-6, and the D gene may be TRBD1, 5 bases matching. This receptor was identified in a human donor in a cohort sampled during active COVID-19. This receptor carries the CDR3 CASSARGGDSPLHF. The DNA is TGTGCCAGCAGCGCCCGGGGGGGGGATTCACCCCTCCACTTT. Where the CDR3 stops, the reference TRBV9 and TRBJ1-6 genes take over; the full variable domain is DSGVTQTPKHLITATGQRVTLRCSPRSGDLSVYWYQQSLDQGLQFLIQYYNGEERAKGNILERFSAQQFPDLHSELNLSSLELGDSALYFCASSARGGDSPLHFGNGTRLTVT.